This TCR beta chain was sequenced for a study of cytomegalovirus exposure and HLA in healthy donors. Study-level findings and limits: TCR beta V segments were, for the most part, productive about 90% or about 30% of the time in an earlier analysis. The classifier, whose performance was assessed in both the original and validation cohorts, reportedly diagnosed cytomegalovirus status with high specificity and sensitivity.

Details on this clone: Its antigen remains unknown.

Primers for the PCR totalled 60 Vbeta and 13 Jbeta. Using immunoSEQ multiplex PCR, the repertoire was profiled, and TCRdb retains in-frame clones only, with some absent. The sample carries approximately 100,000 clones, under 90% recorded once. Germline V lookup: CDR1 SGHTA, CDR2 FQGNSA. V was clipped by 5 bases and J by 4 bases, with 18 bases between them. The CDR3 spans 16 residues. This chain links TRBV7-2 with TRBJ1-3; D is perhaps TRBD1 (6 bases). What was sequenced was PBMCs. This sequence originates from a woman aged 25 to 39 in good health and CMV-seronegative. CDR3 DNA sequence: TGTGCCAGCAGCCAAAGGACAGCCTCGTCCGGAAACACCATATATTTT. This encodes CASSQRTASSGNTIYF.